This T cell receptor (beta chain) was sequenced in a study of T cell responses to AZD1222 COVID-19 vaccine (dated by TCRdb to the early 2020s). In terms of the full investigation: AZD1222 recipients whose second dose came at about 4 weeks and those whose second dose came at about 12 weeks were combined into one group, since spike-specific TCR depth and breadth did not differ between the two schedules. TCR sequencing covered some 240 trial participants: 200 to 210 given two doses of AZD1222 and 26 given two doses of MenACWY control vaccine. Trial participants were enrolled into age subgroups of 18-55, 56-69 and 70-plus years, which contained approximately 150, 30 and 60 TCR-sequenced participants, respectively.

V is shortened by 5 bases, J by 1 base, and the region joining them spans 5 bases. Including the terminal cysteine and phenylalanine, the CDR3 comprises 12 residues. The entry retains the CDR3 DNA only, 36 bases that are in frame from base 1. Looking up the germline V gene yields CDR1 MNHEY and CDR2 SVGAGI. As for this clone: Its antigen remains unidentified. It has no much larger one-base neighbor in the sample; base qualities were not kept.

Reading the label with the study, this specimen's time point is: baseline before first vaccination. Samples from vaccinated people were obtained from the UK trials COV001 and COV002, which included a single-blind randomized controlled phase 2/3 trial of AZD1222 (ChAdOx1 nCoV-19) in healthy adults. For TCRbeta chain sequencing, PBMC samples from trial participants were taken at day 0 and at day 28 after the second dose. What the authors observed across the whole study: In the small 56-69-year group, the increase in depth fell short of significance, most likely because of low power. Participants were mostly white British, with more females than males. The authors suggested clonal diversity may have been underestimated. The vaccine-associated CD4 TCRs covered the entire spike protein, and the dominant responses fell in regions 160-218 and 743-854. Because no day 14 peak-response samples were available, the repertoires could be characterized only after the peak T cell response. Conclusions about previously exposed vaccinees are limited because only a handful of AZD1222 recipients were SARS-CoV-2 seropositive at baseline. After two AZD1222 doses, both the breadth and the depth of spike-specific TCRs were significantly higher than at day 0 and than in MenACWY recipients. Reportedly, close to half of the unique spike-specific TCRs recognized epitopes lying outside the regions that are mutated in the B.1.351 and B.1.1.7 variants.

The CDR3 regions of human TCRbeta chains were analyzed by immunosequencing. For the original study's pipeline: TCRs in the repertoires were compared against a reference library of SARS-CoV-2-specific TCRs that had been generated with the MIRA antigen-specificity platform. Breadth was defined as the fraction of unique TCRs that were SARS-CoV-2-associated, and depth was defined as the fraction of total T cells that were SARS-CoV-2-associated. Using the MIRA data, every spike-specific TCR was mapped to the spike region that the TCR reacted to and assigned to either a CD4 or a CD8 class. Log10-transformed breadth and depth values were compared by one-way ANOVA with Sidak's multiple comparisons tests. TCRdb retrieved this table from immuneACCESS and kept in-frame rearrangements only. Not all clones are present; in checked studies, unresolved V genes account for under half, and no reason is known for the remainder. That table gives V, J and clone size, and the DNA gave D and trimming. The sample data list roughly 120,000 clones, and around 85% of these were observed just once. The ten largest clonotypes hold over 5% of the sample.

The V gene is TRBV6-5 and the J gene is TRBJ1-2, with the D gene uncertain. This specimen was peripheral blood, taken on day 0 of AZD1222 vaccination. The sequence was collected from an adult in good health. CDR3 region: CASSLVNYGYTF. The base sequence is TGTGCCAGCAGTCTAGTTAACTATGGCTACACCTTC.